Listed here is a single TCR beta chain. As yet, its antigen is unknown. TCRdb recomputed calls from the reads with MiXCR, one row per CDR3 protein. Here the sample spans more than 85,000 distinct CDR3 sequences, approximately 15% being singletons. The CDR3 runs 15 residues. Per germline, CDR1 MDHEN and CDR2 SYDVKM. V gave up 2 bases and J gave up 8 bases; unmatched junction bases: 5. The data belong to a study of T cell repertoires in cytomegalovirus infection. Study-wide points: Individuals carrying CMV plus the relevant HLA were identified by cumulative frequency of public TCR beta families.

The chain recombines TRBV28 with TRBJ1-4, with TRBD1 matching 10 bases. The receptor comes from a human donor in good health (CMV status not recorded). Some clones in this sample may be carry-over from other donors' samples. What was sequenced was PBMCs. The CDR3 spells CASSLRGTGEEKLFF. The CDR3 DNA follows: TGTGCCAGCAGTTTAAGAGGGACAGGGGAGGAAAAACTGTTTTTT.